A selection of T cell receptor beta chains follows, all from one sample in a study of blood T cell repertoires in COVID-19. Clones were read by immunoSEQ multiplex PCR, and TCRdb kept only the in-frame ones, dropping some. The sample records 150,000 to 200,000 clones, about 80% being singletons. The specimen was PBMCs or T cells enriched from blood (not recorded which). Every receptor here comes from a middle-aged man who had recovered from COVID-19. CDR3s leave out the opening cysteine and the closing phenylalanine or tryptophan. Fields, in order: J gene, V gene, CDR3 protein.

J gene: TRBJ2-2
V gene: TRBV5-1
CDR3 protein: ASSLEPSGGTGELF

J gene: TRBJ1-5
V gene: TRBV27
CDR3 protein: ASSGQGARQPQH

J gene: TRBJ1-6
V gene: TRBV3-1/TRBV3-2
CDR3 protein: ASSQVEGRKNSPLH

J gene: TRBJ1-2
V gene: TRBV2
CDR3 protein: ASISQGPQDYGYT

J gene: TRBJ1-6
V gene: TRBV5-1
CDR3 protein: ASSLAGPGTLGSPLH

J gene: TRBJ1-6
V gene: TRBV27
CDR3 protein: ASRRTGVSPLH

J gene: TRBJ2-7
V gene: TRBV4-2
CDR3 protein: ASSHSGRLAAPYEQY

J gene: TRBJ2-5
V gene: TRBV2
CDR3 protein: ASSVPDRVVETQY

J gene: TRBJ1-1
V gene: TRBV7-9
CDR3 protein: ASSFGQWNTEAF

J gene: TRBJ2-7
V gene: TRBV5-6
CDR3 protein: ASSLYRGGYEQY

J gene: TRBJ1-2
V gene: TRBV29-1
CDR3 protein: SVEGRQGFPLGYT

J gene: TRBJ2-2
V gene: TRBV7-3
CDR3 protein: ASSSDSSNTGELF

J gene: TRBJ1-2
V gene: TRBV6-5
CDR3 protein: ASRSTVFYGYT

J gene: TRBJ2-1
V gene: TRBV11-2
CDR3 protein: ASSLESYNEQF

J gene: TRBJ2-1
V gene: TRBV24-1
CDR3 protein: ATSDLKDYYNEQF

J gene: TRBJ2-7
V gene: TRBV4-1
CDR3 protein: ASSQANGYEQY

J gene: TRBJ1-1
V gene: TRBV5-1
CDR3 protein: ASSGTGGKEGAF